The T cell receptor (beta chain) described here comes from a study of OX40 agonist ivuxolimab in advanced cancers. Study in general: Patients were dosed with the agonistic anti-OX40 (CD134) antibody ivuxolimab.

TCRdb keeps only in-frame clones here, not all; method: immunoSEQ multiplex PCR. Altogether 60,000 or so clones are present, about 90% being singletons, with the ten largest covering roughly 25%. In its sample, this clone was seen once. The antigen is undetermined. Study conclusions and caveats: Compared with others, partial responders at 0.1-3.0 mg/kg displayed clonal expansion among the lowest.

Between the trimmed V and J ends, which lost 1 base and 3 bases, there was a span of 12 bases. Germline V gene sequence: CDR1 SGHVS, CDR2 FQNEAQ. The CDR3 contains 16 residues. This chain uses TRBV7-8 with TRBJ1-4; D uncertain. The starting material was CD4+ or CD8+ T cells sorted from blood, obtained in a trial of the OX40 agonist ivuxolimab. This TCR was recovered from an adult with an advanced solid tumor such as melanoma, head and neck, liver or kidney cancer. CDR3 protein: CASSLVGRRPNEKLFF. The CDR3 bases are TGTGCCAGCAGCTTAGTAGGTCGGCGACCTAATGAAAAACTGTTTTTT.